The present T cell receptor (beta chain) was sequenced within a study of cytomegalovirus exposure and HLA in healthy donors. The study's findings and limits: Among the CMV-associated chains, three were confirmed in vitro as specific for CMV antigens. Cytomegalovirus association was listed for around 180 TCR beta chains.

Concerning this clone itself: Its antigen is undetermined.

The CDR3 contains 13 residues. Between the trimmed V and J ends, which lost 8 bases and 2 bases, there was a span of 11 bases. Germline V gene data show CDR1 as MNHNS and CDR2 as SASEGT. From the approximately 120-subject validation cohort, which was separate from the roughly 710-subject first cohort, the donors were drawn. The data were produced by immunoSEQ multiplex PCR, yet TCRdb's version contains in-frame clones alone and is incomplete. Here the sample spans a few hundred thousand clones, approximately 88% being singletons. The chain carries TRBV6-1 and TRBJ2-3; D remains unclear. The sequencing input was PBMCs. The receptor comes from a woman in her 30s in good health and CMV-seropositive. The CDR3 sequence: CASEIQITDTQYF. The DNA of the CDR3 is TGTGCCAGCGAAATCCAGATCACAGATACGCAGTATTTT.